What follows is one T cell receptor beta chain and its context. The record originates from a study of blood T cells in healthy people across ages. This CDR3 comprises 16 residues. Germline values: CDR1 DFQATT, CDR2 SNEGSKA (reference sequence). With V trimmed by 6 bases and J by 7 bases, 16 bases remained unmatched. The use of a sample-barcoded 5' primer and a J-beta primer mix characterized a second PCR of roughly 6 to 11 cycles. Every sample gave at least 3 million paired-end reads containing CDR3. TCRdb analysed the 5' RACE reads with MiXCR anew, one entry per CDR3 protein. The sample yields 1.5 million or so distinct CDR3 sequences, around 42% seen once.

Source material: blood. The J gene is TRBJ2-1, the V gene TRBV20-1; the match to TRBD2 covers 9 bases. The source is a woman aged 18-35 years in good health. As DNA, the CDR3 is TGCAGTGCCAAAGGGCTAGCGGGAATTGATCCGAATGAGCAGTTCTTC. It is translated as CSAKGLAGIDPNEQFF.